This T cell receptor beta chain is from a study of CD8 T cells in Susac syndrome. Trimming took 7 bases from V and 3 from J, leaving 15 bases between them. The CDR3 is 14 residues long. From germline, CDR1 is MNHEY and CDR2 SVGEGT. An amount of RNA that ranged from roughly 0.45 to 1 ug was reverse transcribed with random hexamers. Amplification of the TCR beta CDR3 was carried out by immunoSEQ multiplex PCR, which spanned a total of 54 Vbeta and 13 Jbeta segments. MiXCR, applied by TCRdb to the immunoSEQ multiplex PCR reads, yields one record per CDR3 protein. The repertoire holds roughly 130,000 distinct CDR3 sequences, with roughly 94% as singletons. Study-level findings and limits: The TCR sequencing and HLA analysis in the study involved a relatively small number of individuals, as the study acknowledged.

In this sample, this clonotype turned up once. What it binds is unknown. This chain uses TRBV6-2 or TRBV6-3 with TRBJ1-2; D might be TRBD1 (5 bases). The origin of this receptor is a human donor with multiple sclerosis. Source material: CD4+ T cells from PBMCs. The CDR3 coding sequence is TGTGCCAGCACCGCAGTCGGGGGGGACTATGGCTACACCTTC. Protein: CASTAVGGDYGYTF.